Following are 10 T cell receptor beta chains from one sample sequenced in a study of blood T cell repertoires in COVID-19. Produced via immunoSEQ multiplex PCR; TCRdb's table is partial and in-frame only. The table records roughly 200,000 clones, around 86% of them present only once. Specimen: peripheral blood. The receptor set was obtained from a man aged 40-55 years with active or convalescent COVID-19.

CDR3 sequence: CASSLSRGRFGYTF. CDR3 bases: TGTGCCAGCAGTTTAAGCAGGGGGCGGTTTGGCTACACCTTC. The chain recombines TRBV28 with TRBJ1-2; 8 bases line up with TRBD1. Germline CDR1 and CDR2: MDHEN and SYDVKM. The CDR3 is made up of 14 amino acids. The trim removed 2 bases at V and 7 bases at J, leaving 6 bases unmatched.

The chain employs TRBV5-1 and TRBJ2-3, with TRBD2 matching over 16 bases. Germline V CDR1 and CDR2: SGHRS, YFSETQ. The CDR3 runs to 18 residues. V trimming: 2 bases; J trimming: 4 bases; junction bases outside the gene matches: 7. The chain's CDR3 is CASSFLTGLAGGSDTQYF. The CDR3 DNA reads as TGCGCCAGCAGCTTCCTGACGGGACTAGCGGGGGGGTCAGATACGCAGTATTTT. The whole variable domain, filled in from reference TRBV5-1 and TRBJ2-3, reads KAGVTQTPRYLIKTRGQQVTLSCSPISGHRSVSWYQQTPGQGLQFLFEYFSETQRNKGNFPGRFSGRQFSNSRSEMNVSTLELGDSALYLCASSFLTGLAGGSDTQYFGPGTRLTVL.

CDR3 coding DNA: TGTGCCACCGAGGGACTCCTGGGACGAGAGACCCAGTACTTC. Protein: CATEGLLGRETQYF. The V gene is TRBV3-1 (or the pseudogene TRBV3-2), the J gene TRBJ2-5, with D possibly being TRBD2 (6 bases). The germline CDR1 and CDR2 sequences are LGHDT and YNNKEL (reference sequence). The CDR3 extends over 14 amino acids. The germline V and J ends were trimmed by 10 bases and 4 bases, with 19 bases remaining between them.

V usage is TRBV9 and J usage is TRBJ2-2; D is possibly TRBD2 (5 bases). The CDR3 extends over 14 amino acids. V shed 0 bases and J shed 7 bases, with 10 bases lying between them. Germline-derived CDR1 and CDR2 are SGDLS and YYNGEE. Here the CDR3 DNA reads TGTGCCAGCAGCGTAGCTACGAGCGGCGGGGAGCTGTTTTTT. Translating it yields CASSVATSGGELFF.

This rearrangement joins TRBV19 to TRBJ2-5; maybe TRBD2 (7 bases). Between the trimmed V and J ends, which lost 4 bases and 5 bases, there was a span of 20 bases. Germline V lookup: CDR1 LNHDA, CDR2 SQIVND (reference sequence). This CDR3 contains 16 residues. CDR3 region: CASSTGGAHSIETQYF. The CDR3 coding sequence is TGTGCCAGTAGTACGGGGGGCGCGCATTCGATTGAGACCCAGTACTTC.

Only a few counts were recorded for this clone. This sequence joins TRBV9 and TRBJ1-6, with a tentative D call TRBD1 (5 bases). Germline lookup yields CDR1 SGDLS and CDR2 YYNGEE. The CDR3 is 14 residues long. V was trimmed by 4 bases and J by 7 bases, leaving 12 bases between them. In nucleotides, the CDR3 is TGTGCCAGCAGCATGGGGGGAGGGAATTCACCCCTCCACTTT. Its translation is CASSMGGGNSPLHF.

This clone was picked up one time. V gene TRBV19 combines with J gene TRBJ2-2, with TRBD2 matching 10 bases. CDR3 length equals 16 residues. Germline trimming cut 5 bases from V and 4 bases from J; bases unmatched to any gene: 7. Germline V gives CDR1 LNHDA, CDR2 SQIVND (reference sequence). The CDR3 nucleotides are TGTGCCAGTAGTTCAGCGGGGGGGCATGTCACCGGGGAGCTGTTTTTT. Amino acids: CASSSAGGHVTGELFF.

This clone was seen only once. V is TRBV10-3 and J is TRBJ1-1, with no clear D. CDR3 size: 12 residues. The V gene's germline CDR1 is ENHRY and CDR2 SYGVKD. With 7 bases removed from V and 4 bases from J, the gap between germline ends came to 10 bases. CDR3 DNA sequence: TGTGCCATCAATGCGGGAAGCACTGAAGCTTTCTTT. Translation gives CAINAGSTEAFF.

The rearrangement joins TRBV5-1 to TRBJ2-5; TRBD2 agrees at 9 bases. Germline values: CDR1 SGHRS, CDR2 YFSETQ. The length of the CDR3 is 16 residues. J lost 0 bases, V lost 2 bases, and 5 bases had no gene match. CDR3 sequence: CASSFARGGYQETQYF. DNA for the CDR3: TGCGCCAGCAGCTTTGCGCGGGGGGGGTACCAAGAGACCCAGTACTTC.

The rearrangement uses TRBV7-9 and TRBJ2-3, with 7 bases fitting TRBD2. Germline loops: CDR1 SEHNR, CDR2 FQNEAQ (reference sequence). V lost 1 base to trimming and J lost 1 base; unmatched junction nucleotides: 5. The length of the CDR3 is 16 residues. The CDR3 region is CASSLVGGSGTDTQYF. The CDR3 nucleotides read TGTGCCAGCAGCTTAGTGGGGGGGAGTGGCACAGATACGCAGTATTTT.